This TCR beta chain was recorded in a study of sequential checkpoint blockade in melanoma. Study summary: After both sequences, patients received maintenance nivolumab.

V lost 2 bases to trimming and J lost 8 bases, with 15 bases between them. The CDR3 has 14 residues. From germline, CDR1 is MNHNY and CDR2 SVGAGI (reference sequence). Indicated treatment: randomized to nivolumab then ipilimumab (arm A) or the reverse (arm B). Libraries were prepared by immunoSEQ multiplex PCR; TCRdb keeps only in-frame clonotypes and omits some of them. The table includes 10,000 to 15,000 clones, 70% to 80% detected once. This clone turned up a few times. This TCR came from a human patient with melanoma. Some clones in this sample may be carry-over from other donors' samples. The material sequenced was CD8+ T cells sorted from blood (inferred from file names), taken from a patient given nivolumab and ipilimumab in sequence. The chain is built from TRBV6-6 and TRBJ1-2; D might be TRBD1 (5 bases). The CDR3 reads CASSYSSGKGGYTF. The CDR3 DNA follows: TGTGCCAGCAGTTACAGTTCAGGGAAGGGAGGCTACACCTTC.